These 12 T cell receptor beta chains were all obtained from the same sample, sequenced in a study of T-cell memory formation after mild COVID-19. TCRdb re-called the 5' RACE reads with MiXCR, one entry per CDR3 protein. The sample has fewer than 450,000 distinct CDR3 sequences, 20% to 25% seen once. Sequencing was performed on PBMCs or a T cell subset sorted from them (not recorded which). Every receptor here comes from an adult woman who had mild COVID-19 (a few samples of this study predate the infection). Cell type and time point are not known.

The chain combines TRBV5-1 with TRBJ1-5; tentative D call: TRBD1 (6 bases). The germline gives CDR1 SGHRS, CDR2 YFSETQ. Trimming removed 2 bases at V and 7 bases at J, with 16 bases between. The CDR3 sequence is 15 residues long. CDR3 DNA sequence: TGCGCCAGCAGCTTACAGGGTCATAGTAGCCAGCCCCAGCATTTT. Amino acids: CASSLQGHSSQPQHF.

This clonotype was seen only a few times. This chain uses TRBV5-5 with TRBJ2-1; D may be TRBD1 (7 bases). V lost 4 bases and J 11 bases, leaving 19 bases between the germline ends. Germline lookup yields CDR1 SGHKS and CDR2 YYEKEE (reference sequence). The CDR3 covers 14 residues. In DNA form, the CDR3 reads TGTGCCAGCAGCCGACAGGGAGGTGGGGTCCAGCAGTTCTTC. This gives the protein CASSRQGGGVQQFF.

This clonotype was seen only once. The V and J genes are TRBV6-4 and TRBJ1-2, with D perhaps matching TRBD1 (6 bases). Germline CDR1 MRHNA, CDR2 SNTAGT. The V end was cut by 0 bases, the J end by 8 bases, with 10 bases between. This CDR3 is 13 amino acids long. CDR3 protein: CASSDSTGRGYTF. The CDR3 DNA follows: TGTGCCAGCAGTGACTCAACAGGGCGAGGCTACACCTTC.

This clonotype appeared a few times. V is TRBV20-1 and J is TRBJ2-3, with no clear D. CDR3 length: 15 amino acids. In germline, CDR1 is DFQATT, CDR2 SNEGSKA (reference sequence). V was cut by 3 bases and J by 1 base, with 14 bases left in between. CDR3 in amino acids: CSASVSEWGTDTQYF. Here the CDR3 DNA reads TGCAGTGCTAGCGTCTCGGAGTGGGGCACAGATACGCAGTATTTT.

The chain joins TRBV12-3 or TRBV12-4 to TRBJ1-3; 7 bases are shared with TRBD1. The J segment lost 0 bases and the V segment lost 10 bases, leaving 6 bases of the junction unmatched. The CDR3 is made up of 14 amino acids. The chain's CDR3 is CATEQGSSGNTIYF. The CDR3 bases are TGTGCCACAGAACAGGGGTCCTCTGGAAACACCATATATTTT.

The rearrangement uses TRBV24-1 and TRBJ2-1; 8 bases map to TRBD2. V gave up 4 bases and J gave up 1 base; unmatched junction bases: 2. The V gene's germline CDR1 is KGHDR and CDR2 SFDVKD. This CDR3 has 15 residues. CDR3 residues: CATSDSGRSYNEQFF. CDR3 in DNA: TGTGCCACCAGTGACAGCGGGAGATCCTACAATGAGCAGTTCTTC.

V and J are TRBV3-1 and TRBJ2-7, with D perhaps being TRBD1 or TRBD2 (5 bases each). Trimming removed 3 bases from V and 1 base from J, with 16 bases in between. The CDR3 runs 16 residues. From germline, CDR1 is LGHDT and CDR2 YNNKEL (reference sequence). CDR3 bases: TGTGCCAGCAGCCATGGGGATAGGGGACCTTCCTACGAGCAGTACTTC. It translates to CASSHGDRGPSYEQYF.

This chain joins TRBV7-9 and TRBJ2-1; tentative D call: TRBD1 (5 bases). From germline, CDR1 is SEHNR and CDR2 FQNEAQ (reference sequence). The CDR3 loop spans 17 amino acids. V shed 3 bases and J shed 7 bases, with 22 bases lying between them. The CDR3 bases are TGTGCCAGCAGCTTGCCCCTCACAGGTGAGACGGTGAATGAGCAGTTCTTC. This encodes CASSLPLTGETVNEQFF.

This rearrangement joins TRBV5-1 to TRBJ2-3, with D unresolved. This CDR3 contains 15 residues. V gave up 0 bases and J gave up 4 bases, with 12 bases separating them. Germline V gene lookup returns CDR1 SGHRS and CDR2 YFSETQ. The CDR3 protein is CASSLGSESADTQYF. In nucleotides, the CDR3 is TGCGCCAGCAGCTTGGGGTCTGAATCAGCAGATACGCAGTATTTT.

The chain links TRBV29-1 to TRBJ2-7; 7 bases are shared with TRBD1. V lost 6 bases and J lost 5; bases outside the gene matches: 13. Per germline, CDR1 SQVTM and CDR2 ANQGSEA. The CDR3 covers 14 residues. This CDR3 is CSVGRKMGQHEQYF. The DNA of the CDR3 is TGCAGCGTAGGCAGAAAGATGGGACAGCACGAGCAGTACTTC.

This sequence joins TRBV5-4 and TRBJ2-7; no definite D call. Germline CDR1 reads SGHNT; CDR2 reads YYREEE (reference sequence). Trimming cost V 3 bases and J 0 bases, with 13 bases left between them. The CDR3 totals 15 residues. DNA for the CDR3: TGTGCCAGCAGCTCTGCGACGGAAAGCTCCTACGAGCAGTACTTC. Translated: CASSSATESSYEQYF.

There are many counts of this clonotype. This chain uses TRBV4-1 with TRBJ2-7; 10 bases are a match to TRBD1. The CDR3 consists of 17 residues. Germline V gene lookup returns CDR1 MGHRA and CDR2 YSYEKL. Trimming cost V 5 bases and J 5 bases; bases outside gene matches: 15. The CDR3 coding sequence is TGCGCCAGCAGCTTAAGTTGGACAGGGGGGGCAATCGACGAGCAGTACTTC. This encodes CASSLSWTGGAIDEQYF.